This T cell receptor (beta chain) was found in a study of T-cell memory formation after mild COVID-19. Study-wide results and limits: While clones contracting from day 15 to 85 were balanced between CD4 and CD8, later expanders leaned CD4+.

About this clonotype itself: As yet, its antigen is unknown.

After 5'RACE with constant-segment primers, TCR alpha and TCR beta cDNA libraries carrying sample barcodes and UMIs were obtained. A single record per CDR3 protein comes from TCRdb applying MiXCR to the 5' RACE reads. The table lists about 110,000 distinct CDR3 sequences, over 15% of them singletons. The clonotype was recovered from a man between 18 and 29 years old who had mild COVID-19 (a few samples of this study predate the infection). Cell type and time point are not known. Sample: PBMCs or a T cell subset sorted from them (not recorded which).

The CDR3: CASSYSSAEASSYEQYF. In DNA, the CDR3 is TGTGCCAGCAGTTACTCGTCCGCCGAGGCCAGCTCCTACGAGCAGTACTTC. This sequence joins TRBV6-5 and TRBJ2-7, with D hard to call. Germline V gene sequence: CDR1 MNHEY, CDR2 SVGAGI. The CDR3 covers 17 residues. V was cut by 0 bases and J by 0 bases, with 15 bases left in between.